The clone carrying this TCR beta chain was observed once. No antigen is known for it. The germline V gene has CDR1 SGHRS and CDR2 YFSETQ. This CDR3 is 15 amino acids long. Unmatched junction bases numbered 6, after V lost 4 bases and J lost 8 bases. These data originate in a study of cytomegalovirus exposure and HLA in healthy donors. Study-wide results and limits: In the roughly 130 validation repertoires, a later analysis found that first-cohort TCR clusters tended to co-occur. Specificity of a few CMV-associated chains for CMV antigens was verified in vitro.

Only in-frame clones appear in the TCRdb table, and some are missing; sequencing was by immunoSEQ multiplex PCR. The sample records 100,000 or so clones, about 88% being singletons. This TCR derives from a woman aged 18-29 years in good health and CMV-seropositive. The sample consisted of PBMCs. The rearrangement links TRBV5-1 to TRBJ2-3; 14 nucleotides align to TRBD2. CDR3 loop: CASSETSGGAGTQYF. The CDR3 nucleotides are TGCGCCAGCAGCGAGACTAGCGGGGGGGCGGGTACGCAGTATTTT.